This TCR beta chain was found in a study of T-cell memory formation after mild COVID-19. One entry per CDR3 protein results from TCRdb running MiXCR on the 5' RACE reads. The data show 350,000 to 450,000 distinct CDR3 sequences, around 15% seen once. This clonotype was detected only a few times. Antigen: not known. V dropped 4 bases and J dropped 4; count of bases not matched to a gene: 4. The CDR3 length is 14 residues. Germline CDR1 SGHTA, CDR2 FQGNSA. Findings of the study overall: Specificity for SARS-CoV-2 was not confirmed among the second-wave clones peaking on day 37. Shrinking CD4+ clones were chiefly CM and EM; CD8+ ones were chiefly EMRA.

The chain carries TRBV7-2 and TRBJ1-3, with TRBD1 matching 7 bases. Sequencing input: PBMCs or a T cell subset sorted from them (not recorded which). The origin of this receptor is a man between 18 and 29 years old who had mild COVID-19 (a few samples of this study predate the infection). Cell type and time point are not known. The CDR3 nucleotides read TGTGCCAGCAGCTCCCAGGGGGTCGGAAACACCATATATTTT. Its translation is CASSSQGVGNTIYF.